A single sample gave rise to the 21 T cell receptor beta chains below, sequenced in a study of T cell changes during pregnancy in multiple sclerosis. Libraries were prepared by immunoSEQ multiplex PCR; TCRdb keeps only in-frame clonotypes and omits some of them. The profile shows around 57,000 clones, about nine tenths of them singletons. The sample in question was peripheral blood, obtained in the third trimester of pregnancy. The receptor source for this set is a female donor in good health, enrolled as a control in a pregnancy study.

The chain couples TRBV21-1 to TRBJ2-4; TRBD2, the table's D call, was not compared with the DNA. TRBV21-1 counts as a pseudogene. This CDR3 spans 19 amino acids. CDR3 nucleotides: TGTGCCAGCAGCAAAGTTGAGCGGGGGGGGCCTAAGGACAAAAACATTCAGTACTTC. Residues: CASSKVERGGPKDKNIQYF.

This sequence joins TRBV7-8 and TRBJ2-3; D uncertain. Germline V gene data show CDR1 as SGHVS and CDR2 as FQNEAQ. The CDR3 contains 14 residues. V was clipped by 5 bases and J by 2 bases, with 11 bases between them. The DNA for the CDR3 is TGTGCCAGCAGCCGCTCCGGTCTCACAGATACGCAGTATTTT. Translation: CASSRSGLTDTQYF.

This clone showed up just a few times. The CDR3 nucleotides read TGTGCCAGTAGTGCAGGGAACACTGAAGCTTTCTTT. As protein: CASSAGNTEAFF. V and J are TRBV19 and TRBJ1-1; D call uncertain. V lost 5 bases to trimming and J lost 1 base, with 5 bases between them. The CDR3 runs to 12 residues. Germline CDR1 reads LNHDA; CDR2 reads SQIVND (reference sequence).

The chain links TRBV7-6 to TRBJ2-1; D might be TRBD2 (6 bases). Germline assignment: CDR1 SGHVS and CDR2 FNYEAQ. V dropped 8 bases and J dropped 7 bases, with 15 bases sitting between them. The CDR3 covers 13 residues. The CDR3 nucleotides read TGTGCCAGCGGGCGTGGAGGGTATAATGAGCAGTTCTTC. It codes for CASGRGGYNEQFF.

The chain employs TRBV7-9 and TRBJ2-1; maybe TRBD1 (6 bases). CDR3 length: 12 residues. Trimming removed 1 base at V and 10 bases at J, with 8 bases between. Germline V lookup: CDR1 SEHNR, CDR2 FQNEAQ (reference sequence). The CDR3 here is CASSLGTAEQFF. Written as DNA, the CDR3 is TGTGCCAGCAGCTTAGGGACAGCCGAGCAGTTCTTC.

The chain links TRBV28 to TRBJ1-2, with D unresolved. CDR3 length equals 17 residues. Germline assignment: CDR1 MDHEN and CDR2 SYDVKM. Trimming removed 5 bases at V and 0 bases at J, with 19 bases between. The DNA of the CDR3 is TGTGCCAGCAGTCCCCCGACAACCACTGATACTAACTATGGCTACACCTTC. Amino acids: CASSPPTTTDTNYGYTF.

The gene calls are TRBV28 and TRBJ2-1, with D possibly TRBD1 on 5 matching bases. Trimming took off 2 bases at V and 3 bases at J, with 14 bases between the two ends. This CDR3 spans 16 amino acids. Per the germline V gene, CDR1 is MDHEN and CDR2 is SYDVKM. This CDR3 reads CASSLGQGTFYNEQFF. The CDR3 nucleotides are TGTGCCAGCAGTTTAGGGCAGGGAACCTTCTACAATGAGCAGTTCTTC. Full variable domain (missing parts from reference TRBV28 and TRBJ2-1): DVKVTQSSRYLVKRTGEKVFLECVQDMDHENMFWYRQDPGLGLRLIYFSYDVKMKEKGDIPEGYSVSREKKERFSLILESASTNQTSMYLCASSLGQGTFYNEQFFGPGTRLTVL.

The chain combines TRBV6-5 with TRBJ2-3; D is undetermined. The CDR3 consists of 14 residues. Germline values: CDR1 MNHEY, CDR2 SVGAGI. V was pared by 0 bases and J by 6 bases, with 10 bases between. The CDR3: CASSYSRWADTQYF. As DNA, the CDR3 is TGTGCCAGCAGTTACTCCCGCTGGGCGGATACGCAGTATTTT.

The CDR3 nucleotides are TGTGCCAGCTCACCAGTCGCCAGGCCCGGAAACACCATATATTTT. Translating gives CASSPVARPGNTIYF. The rearrangement uses TRBV18 and TRBJ1-3; D is unclear. Trimming left V 2 bases short and J 4 bases short, with 12 bases between. Germline V gene lookup returns CDR1 KGHSH and CDR2 LQKENI. This CDR3 comprises 15 residues.

The J gene is TRBJ1-2, the V gene TRBV6-5; 8 nucleotides agree with TRBD1. This CDR3 has 14 residues. Trimming removed 6 bases from V and 3 bases from J; junction bases left unmatched: 6. CDR1 MNHEY and CDR2 SVGAGI come from the germline V gene. The CDR3 DNA follows: TGTGCCAGCAGCCGGGGACAGGAGGACTATGGCTACACCTTC. Its protein is CASSRGQEDYGYTF.

Worth noting for this clone: Other DNA sequences from this sample encode an identical CDR3 as well. This chain connects TRBV4-2 to TRBJ2-7; maybe TRBD1 (7 bases). Between the trimmed V and J ends, which lost 3 bases and 1 base, there was a span of 10 bases. Per germline, CDR1 LGHNA and CDR2 YNFKEQ. CDR3 length: 14 residues. CDR3: CASSQGGQSYEQYF. CDR3 bases: TGTGCCAGCAGCCAGGGGGGACAGTCCTACGAGCAGTACTTC.

The rearrangement joins TRBV18 to TRBJ1-1; possibly TRBD1 for D (5 bases). The germline CDR1 and CDR2 sequences are KGHSH and LQKENI. Trimming removed 6 bases at V and 1 base at J, with 15 bases between. The CDR3 sequence is 15 residues long. CDR3 amino acids: CASSDRGLRNTEAFF. The CDR3 region has the DNA TGTGCCAGCTCCGACCGGGGACTCCGGAACACTGAAGCTTTCTTT.

The rearrangement links TRBV9 to TRBJ1-4; D is perhaps TRBD1 (6 bases). This CDR3 has 16 residues. Germline CDR1 and CDR2: SGDLS and YYNGEE. Trimming left V 0 bases short and J 4 bases short, with 13 bases between. The DNA of the CDR3 is TGTGCCAGCAGCGTAGACACGACAGGTTATAATGAAAAACTGTTTTTT. Protein product: CASSVDTTGYNEKLFF.

The chain recombines TRBV28 with TRBJ1-4; 9 nucleotides match TRBD1. This CDR3 is 15 amino acids long. CDR1 and CDR2 (germline): MDHEN, SYDVKM. V dropped 2 bases and J dropped 5; count of bases not matched to a gene: 3. The CDR3 loop reads CASSLTGTGNEKLFF. The CDR3 DNA follows: TGTGCCAGCAGTTTAACCGGGACAGGGAATGAAAAACTGTTTTTT.

The rearrangement uses TRBV20-1 and TRBJ2-7, with D uncertain. From germline, CDR1 is DFQATT and CDR2 SNEGSKA (reference sequence). There are 11 residues in the CDR3. V shed 7 bases and J shed 3 bases, with 10 bases lying between them. The CDR3 region is CSVLRNYEQYF. CDR3 nucleotide sequence: TGCAGTGTCCTCAGGAACTACGAGCAGTACTTC.

The genes are TRBV6-5 and TRBJ1-1; TRBD1 might be the D (5 bases). The germline V gene has CDR1 MNHEY and CDR2 SVGAGI. The CDR3 is 12 residues long. Trimming took off 6 bases at V and 3 bases at J, with 8 bases between the two ends. The CDR3 loop is CASSPGYTEAFF. The CDR3 DNA reads as TGTGCCAGCAGCCCAGGGTACACTGAAGCTTTCTTT.

The chain couples TRBV5-4 to TRBJ1-6; 8 bases are shared with TRBD1. This CDR3 contains 14 residues. Unmatched junction bases numbered 10, after V lost 3 bases and J lost 14 bases. CDR1 and CDR2 from the germline V gene are SGHNT and YYREEE (reference sequence). The CDR3 DNA is TGTGCCAGCAGCTCCGGGACAGGTCTTGGCACCCTCCACTTT. This gives the protein CASSSGTGLGTLHF.

The chain has TRBV7-9 and TRBJ2-5, with 7 bases fitting TRBD2. Germline trimming cut 5 bases from V and 3 bases from J; bases unmatched to any gene: 6. Germline V gene sequence: CDR1 SEHNR, CDR2 FQNEAQ (reference sequence). The CDR3 runs to 14 residues. In nucleotides, the CDR3 is TGTGCCAGCAGCCCTTTTGCGGGGGAAGAGACCCAGTACTTC. Its translation: CASSPFAGEETQYF.

The rearrangement joins TRBV4-1 to TRBJ2-7; 12 bases line up with TRBD2. The germline CDR1 and CDR2 sequences are MGHRA and YSYEKL. This CDR3 has 16 residues. The junction had 13 bases not matched to a gene; V was cut back by 6 bases and J by 7 bases. CDR3 DNA sequence: TGCGCCAGCAGAGGGGAGCTAGCGGGAGGGCCAAGAGAGCAGTACTTC. Translating it yields CASRGELAGGPREQYF.

The chain links TRBV4-2 to TRBJ2-5; 7 bases are a match to TRBD2. Losses at the gene ends were 1 base for V and 0 bases for J; bases not matched to a gene: 8. The CDR3 sequence is 17 residues long. Germline-derived CDR1 and CDR2 are LGHNA and YNFKEQ. DNA for the CDR3: TGTGCCAGCAGCCAAGGCTTTAGGGAGGGATACCAAGAGACCCAGTACTTC. The encoded protein is CASSQGFREGYQETQYF.

V gene TRBV18 combines with J gene TRBJ2-7, with 11 bases identical to TRBD1. This CDR3 is built from 14 residues. Trimming took 5 bases from V and 1 from J; bases not matched to a gene: 1. Germline values: CDR1 KGHSH, CDR2 LQKENI. CDR3 nucleotide sequence: TGTGCCAGCTCATGGGACAGGGGGTCCTACGAGCAGTACTTC. Encoded protein: CASSWDRGSYEQYF.